Each of the 21 T cell receptor beta chains below was sequenced from the same sample in a study of regulatory T cells in long-lasting Graves disease. Documented time point: newly diagnosed GD, antithyroid drugs for less than 3 months. PBMC-derived RNA was used for the TCR library. Both iRepertoire HTBI primers and Arm-PCR of CDR3 regions were used to build the TCR beta libraries. Via MiXCR, TCRdb re-called the multiplex PCR reads, giving one row per CDR3 protein. This sample has about 240,000 distinct CDR3 sequences; around 20% occur once, and the top ten carry about 14%. Sample: peripheral blood mononuclear cells (PBMCs), taken at new diagnosis, from a patient treated with antithyroid drugs. Receptors were obtained from a female donor with Graves disease.

This clonotype was counted many times. V usage is TRBV5-1 and J usage is TRBJ1-4; tentatively, D is TRBD1 (5 bases). The CDR3 covers 15 residues. With 7 bases removed from V and 8 bases from J, the gap between germline ends came to 21 bases. The germline gives CDR1 SGHRS, CDR2 YFSETQ. In DNA, the CDR3 is TGCGCCAGCTCTCCTAGTGTGGGGGTTCAAGAAAAACTGTTTTTT. Residues: CASSPSVGVQEKLFF.

Comments on this clonotype: A far larger clone is one base from this, pointing to a likely read error. The chain employs TRBV7-2 and TRBJ2-1, with D perhaps given as TRBD1 or TRBD2 (5 bases each). Germline CDR1 is SGHTA and CDR2 is FQGNSA. There are 14 residues in the CDR3. DNA of the CDR3: TGTGCCAGCAGCTTAGGGGGGACCTACAATAAGCAGTTCTTC. This translates into CASSLGGTYNKQFF.

This clonotype was recorded many times. For the CDR3, the DNA is TGTGCCAGCAGCCAAGGCCTTGAGGGCAATCAGCCCCAGCATTTT. Encoded protein: CASSQGLEGNQPQHF. This sequence joins TRBV3-1 and TRBJ1-5; D gene ambiguous. The CDR3 extends over 15 amino acids. V shed 1 base and J shed 2 bases, with 9 bases lying between them. Germline lookup yields CDR1 LGHDT and CDR2 YNNKEL (reference sequence).

This clonotype was picked up many times. The chain links TRBV7-2 to TRBJ1-5; D unclear. Trimming shortened V by 0 bases and J by 3 bases, and 9 bases separated the two germline ends. This CDR3 contains 15 residues. The germline V gene encodes CDR1 SGHTA and CDR2 FQGNSA. CDR3 sequence reads: CASSLALGLNQPQHF. The CDR3 nucleotides read TGTGCCAGCAGCTTAGCGTTAGGGCTCAATCAGCCCCAGCATTTT. Drawing the rest from reference TRBV7-2 and TRBJ1-5, the complete variable domain is GAGVSQSPSNKVTEKGKDVELRCDPISGHTALYWYRQSLGQGLEFLIYFQGNSAPDKSGLPSDRFSAERTGGSVSTLTIQRTQQEDSAVYLCASSLALGLNQPQHFGDGTRLSIL.

This clonotype was recorded many times. The V gene is TRBV20-1, the J gene TRBJ2-3; D is uncertain. CDR3 length equals 14 residues. The V and J ends lost 1 base and 4 bases respectively, with 12 bases between them. Germline V gene lookup returns CDR1 DFQATT and CDR2 SNEGSKA (reference sequence). This CDR3 is CSARVGRRPDTQYF. The CDR3 DNA is TGCAGTGCTAGAGTAGGTAGGCGCCCAGATACGCAGTATTTT.

This clonotype has more than one count but fewer than ten. J is TRBJ1-6 and V is TRBV11-1; 7 bases match TRBD1. The CDR3 extends over 13 amino acids. Looked up from germline, CDR1 is SGHAT and CDR2 is FQDESV (reference sequence). Unmatched junction bases numbered 2, after V lost 6 bases and J lost 6 bases. The CDR3 region has the DNA TGTGCCAGCAGAGACAGGGCTAATTCACCCCTCCACTTT. Translated, it gives CASRDRANSPLHF.

There are many counts of this clonotype. The J gene is TRBJ2-5, the V gene TRBV6-5; the match to TRBD1 covers 8 bases. Germline-derived CDR1 and CDR2 are MNHEY and SVGAGI. The CDR3 length is 14 residues. J was trimmed by 6 bases and V by 2 bases; bases with no gene match: 5. DNA for the CDR3: TGTGCCAGCAGTTACGCAGGACAGGGAAAGACCCAGTACTTC. Amino acid sequence: CASSYAGQGKTQYF.

On this clonotype: A clone one base away is much larger, so this may be a read error. This chain uses TRBV7-9 with TRBJ2-6; possible D gene TRBD1, 6 bases. The CDR3 has 18 amino acids. The germline gives CDR1 SEHNR, CDR2 FQNEAQ (reference sequence). V lost 1 base, J lost 4 bases, and 17 bases lay in between. The CDR3 DNA follows: TGTGCCAGCAGCTTAGGACTCACACAGGGAACCGGGGCCAACGTCCTGACTTTC. This translates into CASSLGLTQGTGANVLTF.

The V call is TRBV25-1, the J call TRBJ2-3; the match to TRBD1 covers 8 bases. The CDR3 is 17 amino acids. The germline CDR1 and CDR2 sequences are MGHDK and SYGVNS. Losses at the gene ends were 6 bases for V and 0 bases for J; bases not matched to a gene: 11. The CDR3: CASSPGTGGVSTDTQYF. The CDR3 region has the DNA TGTGCCAGCAGCCCCGGGACAGGAGGGGTTAGCACAGATACGCAGTATTTT.

This clonotype showed up just a few times. The chain is built from TRBV30 and TRBJ1-1; no definite D call. Trimming removed 3 bases from V and 4 bases from J, with 18 bases in between. This CDR3 has 15 amino acids. CDR1 is GTSNPN, CDR2 SVGIG, per germline (reference sequence). CDR3 sequence: CAWRIGRIGTTEAFF. The CDR3 nucleotides read TGTGCCTGGAGAATCGGCAGGATTGGAACCACTGAAGCTTTCTTT.

Many counts were recorded for this clonotype. The rearrangement links TRBV24-1 to TRBJ1-3; D gene ambiguous. Trimming removed 0 bases from V and 0 bases from J, with 5 bases in between. Germline V gene sequence: CDR1 KGHDR, CDR2 SFDVKD. CDR3 length: 15 amino acids. CDR3 bases: TGTGCCACCAGTGATTTGGGGGACTCTGGAAACACCATATATTTT. Its translation: CATSDLGDSGNTIYF.

This chain joins TRBV27 and TRBJ2-7; 7 bases are shared with TRBD1. This CDR3 is 14 amino acids long. Germline CDR1 and CDR2: MNHEY and SMNVEV (reference sequence). The V and J ends lost 5 bases and 0 bases, in that order; junction bases with no gene match: 4. The CDR3, as DNA: TGTGCCAGCAGTGGACAGGAGAGCTCCTACGAGCAGTACTTC. It yields the protein CASSGQESSYEQYF.

With regard to this clonotype: Given a much more abundant clone one base away, this may be a read error. V gene TRBV10-3 combines with J gene TRBJ1-1; D uncertain. The CDR3 is 16 residues long. With 1 base removed from V and 3 bases from J, the gap between germline ends came to 15 bases. Germline loops: CDR1 ENHRY, CDR2 SYGVKD. CDR3 coding DNA: TGTGCCATCAGTGAGTTGATTTGGCAGGATGACACTGAAGCTTTCTTT. Amino acid sequence: CAISELIWQDDTEAFF.

This clonotype was counted a few times. The chain is built from TRBV15 and TRBJ2-7; weak D call: TRBD1 (6 bases). CDR1 is LNHNV and CDR2 is YYDKDF in the germline V gene (reference sequence). V was clipped by 3 bases and J by 1 base, with 13 bases between them. CDR3 length: 15 residues. The CDR3 region has the DNA TGTGCCACCAGCAGCTGGGCAGGGGCTTCCTACGAGCAGTACTTC. Translating it yields CATSSWAGASYEQYF.

V is TRBV6-5 and J is TRBJ1-1; D possibly corresponds to TRBD1 (5 bases). The V gene's germline CDR1 is MNHEY and CDR2 SVGAGI. The CDR3 has 14 residues. V was pared by 0 bases and J by 5 bases, with 10 bases between. The CDR3 is CASSYSGELTEAFF. For the CDR3, the DNA is TGTGCCAGCAGTTACTCAGGGGAATTGACTGAAGCTTTCTTT.

On this clonotype itself: Just one base apart from a much larger clone, this may be a read error. The gene calls are TRBV6-2 or TRBV6-3 and TRBJ1-1, with D maybe TRBD1 (5 bases). Germline values: CDR1 MNHEY, CDR2 SVGEGT. The V and J ends lost 7 bases and 0 bases respectively, with 9 bases between them. The CDR3 consists of 13 residues. Here the CDR3 reads CASKETVNTEAFF. The CDR3, as DNA: TGTGCCAGCAAAGAGACAGTGAACACTGAAGCTTTCTTT.

This clonotype came up a few times. Sequence at one end of the junction differs from germline and may be a read error. The chain carries TRBV3-1 and TRBJ2-1; D gene ambiguous. Germline V lookup: CDR1 LGHDT, CDR2 YNNKEL (reference sequence). The CDR3 sequence is 11 residues long. CDR3 loop: CASSQDLMQFF. CDR3 DNA: TGCGCCAGCAGCCAAGATCTAATGCAGTTCTTC.

On this clonotype itself: A much larger clone is a single base away; this may be a read error. The genes are TRBV18 and TRBJ2-1, with unresolved D. This CDR3 is 15 amino acids long. Germline assignment: CDR1 KGHSH and CDR2 LQKENI. CDR3 DNA sequence: TGTGCCAGCTCGGAACAGAGAAGCTCCTACAATGAGCAGCTCTTC. Its translation is CASSEQRSSYNEQLF. Looking up the rest from reference TRBV18 and TRBJ2-1 gives the full variable domain: NAGVMQNPRHLVRRRGQEARLRCSPMKGHSHVYWYRQLPEEGLKFMVYLQKENIIDESGMPKERFSAEFPKEGPSILRIQQVVRGDSAAYFCASSEQRSSYNEQLFGPGTRLTVL.

In nucleotides, the CDR3 is TGTGCCAGCAGCTTAGTTCGACCTAGCGGCTATGGCTACACCTTC. Translated, it gives CASSLVRPSGYGYTF. The chain uses TRBV7-2 and TRBJ1-2, with D unclear. This CDR3 spans 15 amino acids. The ends were cut back, 1 base at V and 4 bases at J, with 13 bases in the middle. The germline gives CDR1 SGHTA, CDR2 FQGNSA.

This clonotype has just one count. It may be a read error: a sequence one base away is much more abundant. The chain links TRBV3-1 to TRBJ2-7; the D gene could be TRBD1 or TRBD2 (6 bases each). Looked up from germline, CDR1 is LGHDT and CDR2 is YNNKEL (reference sequence). With 4 bases removed from V and 0 bases from J, the gap between germline ends came to 13 bases. The CDR3 length is 15 residues. CDR3 coding DNA: TGTGCCAGCAGCCGAGGGGGGACCGCCTCCTACGAGCAGTACTTC. As protein: CASSRGGTASYEQYF.

V usage is TRBV10-3 and J usage is TRBJ2-3, with 12 bases that match TRBD1. Trimming cost V 2 bases and J 5 bases; bases outside gene matches: 8. The CDR3 extends over 17 amino acids. Germline values: CDR1 ENHRY, CDR2 SYGVKD. The CDR3 spells CAISEAQGQGARDTQYF. Here the CDR3 DNA reads TGTGCCATCAGTGAGGCCCAGGGACAGGGGGCGAGAGATACGCAGTATTTT.